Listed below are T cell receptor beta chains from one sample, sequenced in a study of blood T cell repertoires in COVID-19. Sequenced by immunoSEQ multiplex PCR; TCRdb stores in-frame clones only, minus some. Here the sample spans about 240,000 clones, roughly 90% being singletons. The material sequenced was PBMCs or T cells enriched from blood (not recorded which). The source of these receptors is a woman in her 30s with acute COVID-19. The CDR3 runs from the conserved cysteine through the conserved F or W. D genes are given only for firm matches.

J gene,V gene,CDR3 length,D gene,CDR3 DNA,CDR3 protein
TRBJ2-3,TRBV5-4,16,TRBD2,TGTGCCAGCAGTCACGGCGGGGGGGCGGTGACAGATACGCAGTATTTT,CASSHGGGAVTDTQYF
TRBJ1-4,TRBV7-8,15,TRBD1,TGTGCCAGCAGCCCGCATACAGGGGTGGCTGAAAAACTGTTTTTT,CASSPHTGVAEKLFF
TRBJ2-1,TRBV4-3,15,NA,TGCGCCAGCAGCCTGGCAACAGATACTTACAATGAGCAGTTCTTC,CASSLATDTYNEQFF
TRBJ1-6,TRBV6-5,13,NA,TGTGCCACCCGCCAAATCGGTAATTCACCCCTCCACTTT,CATRQIGNSPLHF
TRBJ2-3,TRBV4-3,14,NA,TGCGCCAGCAGCCAAGAGCTACTAGCTACTACGCAGTATTTT,CASSQELLATTQYF
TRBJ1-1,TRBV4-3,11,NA,TGCGCCAGCAGCCGCGACAGGGAAGCTTTCTTT,CASSRDREAFF
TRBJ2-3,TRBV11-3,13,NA,TGTGCCAGCAGCTTAGGGGGGGCAGATACGCAGTATTTT,CASSLGGADTQYF
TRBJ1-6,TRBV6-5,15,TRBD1,TGTGCCAGCCACAGAGGGGACAGGGGTGGCTCACCCCTCCACTTT,CASHRGDRGGSPLHF
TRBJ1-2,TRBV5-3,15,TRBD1,TGTGCCAGAAGCTTGGGGGGACAGTACCACTATGGCTACACCTTC,CARSLGGQYHYGYTF
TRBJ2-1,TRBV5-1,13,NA,TGCGCCAGCGGCCTAGAGGGTTACAATGAGCAGTTCTTC,CASGLEGYNEQFF
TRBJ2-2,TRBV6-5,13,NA,TGTGCCAGCAGTTTTAGTAACACCGGGGAGCTGTTTTTT,CASSFSNTGELFF
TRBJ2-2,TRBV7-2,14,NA,TGTGCCAGCACCCCCATGTTACTTACCGGGGAGCTGTTTTTT,CASTPMLLTGELFF
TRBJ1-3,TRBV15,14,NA,TGTGCCACCAGCAGAGAGGACTTTGGAAACACCATATATTTT,CATSREDFGNTIYF
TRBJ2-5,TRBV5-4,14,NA,TGTGCCAGCAGCTCCACTAGCTCCCCAGAGACCCAGTACTTC,CASSSTSSPETQYF
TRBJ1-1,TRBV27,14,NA,TGTGCCAGCAGCCCTGGGAGGGGGTGGACTGAAGCTTTCTTT,CASSPGRGWTEAFF